This TCR beta chain was identified during a study of shared clonotypes between healthy human individuals. Repertoires were generated with immunoSEQ multiplex PCR, while TCRdb's copy carries only in-frame clones and drops some. The profile covers about 1.5 million clones, with 95% to 99% appearing a single time and around 0.45% taken by the ten largest. The donor population consisted of healthy HIV-negative adults with no recent acute infections or vaccinations. Nashville, Tennessee was home to all donors, who were Caucasian adults. About this clone itself: Its antigen is unknown.

Study-level results: Relative to their counterparts shared across all four donors, non-shared clonotypes exhibited diminished generation probabilities.

The CDR3 sequence is 11 residues long. From germline, CDR1 is SEHNR and CDR2 FQNEAQ (reference sequence). V dropped 6 bases and J dropped 9 bases, with 11 bases sitting between them. The chain joins TRBV7-9 to TRBJ1-1; D uncertain. The origin of this receptor is a man aged 25 to 45 in good health. Material: naive CD4+ T cells sorted from blood. The subset here: CD45RA+ positively selected. In DNA, the CDR3 is TGTGCCAGCAGTACAACTTCGCAAGCTTTCTTT. Amino acids: CASSTTSQAFF.